The rows below give T cell receptor beta chains drawn from one sample of a study of spatial heterogeneity in lung cancer. TCRdb reprocessed the 5' RACE reads with MiXCR, giving one entry per CDR3 protein. Altogether about 25,000 distinct CDR3 sequences are present, 6.9% being singletons, with the ten largest covering roughly 13%. The sequencing here drew on PBMCs, taken at surgery. These TCRs come from a male donor with early-stage non-small cell lung cancer. Both conserved end residues are part of each CDR3. The order of the fields is CDR3 DNA, CDR3 protein, V gene, CDR3 length, D gene, J gene, clone size. The D gene is left open where the match is weak. Part of the rows lack a size; the others show once, few, many or a class for expanded clones.

cdr3_nt: TGCAGTGCTATTACTGGGCCTTGGGGCTACACCTTC
cdr3_aa: CSAITGPWGYTF
v_call: TRBV20-1
cdr3_length: 12
d_call: NA
j_call: TRBJ1-2
clone_size: many

cdr3_nt: TGCGCCAGCAGCCAGTCGGACTCGACAGATACGCAGTATTTT
cdr3_aa: CASSQSDSTDTQYF
v_call: TRBV4-3
cdr3_length: 14
d_call: NA
j_call: TRBJ2-3
clone_size: once

cdr3_nt: TGTGCCTGGCGCCAAGACGGGCATACGCAGTATTTT
cdr3_aa: CAWRQDGHTQYF
v_call: TRBV30
cdr3_length: 12
d_call: NA
j_call: TRBJ2-3
clone_size: many

cdr3_nt: TGCAGTGCTAGAATCCTGGCCAGCAATCAGCCCCAGCATTTT
cdr3_aa: CSARILASNQPQHF
v_call: TRBV20-1
cdr3_length: 14
d_call: NA
j_call: TRBJ1-5
clone_size: NA

cdr3_nt: TGCAGTGCTAGAGATGCGGGTACCTACAATGAGCAGTTCTTC
cdr3_aa: CSARDAGTYNEQFF
v_call: TRBV20-1
cdr3_length: 14
d_call: NA
j_call: TRBJ2-1
clone_size: few

cdr3_nt: TGTGCCAGCAGCTTGGTGTCTAGCGGAGAGCAGTACTTC
cdr3_aa: CASSLVSSGEQYF
v_call: TRBV5-4
cdr3_length: 13
d_call: TRBD2
j_call: TRBJ2-7
clone_size: NA

cdr3_nt: TGTGCCAGCAGTGACGGCCAGGACGGACCCCTCCACTTT
cdr3_aa: CASSDGQDGPLHF
v_call: TRBV6-4
cdr3_length: 13
d_call: NA
j_call: TRBJ1-6
clone_size: many

cdr3_nt: TGCGCCAGCAGCGGTCCCACAGGGAGGGTCTCTGGGGCCAACGTCCTGACTTTC
cdr3_aa: CASSGPTGRVSGANVLTF
v_call: TRBV5-1
cdr3_length: 18
d_call: NA
j_call: TRBJ2-6
clone_size: many

cdr3_nt: TGCAGTGCTAGATCCCAGACCGGGACGTTACCGGCAGATACGCAGTATTTT
cdr3_aa: CSARSQTGTLPADTQYF
v_call: TRBV20-1
cdr3_length: 17
d_call: NA
j_call: TRBJ2-3
clone_size: few

cdr3_nt: TGTGCCCGCAAGGGAGGGCATAAGGAGACCCAGTACTTC
cdr3_aa: CARKGGHKETQYF
v_call: TRBV28
cdr3_length: 13
d_call: TRBD2
j_call: TRBJ2-5
clone_size: many

cdr3_nt: TGCGCCAGCAGCTTGGGGCAGACAGCCTATGGCTACACCTTC
cdr3_aa: CASSLGQTAYGYTF
v_call: TRBV5-1
cdr3_length: 14
d_call: NA
j_call: TRBJ1-2
clone_size: many

cdr3_nt: TGTGCCAGCAGCGTAGAGGGGACAGGGAGAGGCTACACCTTC
cdr3_aa: CASSVEGTGRGYTF
v_call: TRBV9
cdr3_length: 14
d_call: TRBD1
j_call: TRBJ1-2
clone_size: many

cdr3_nt: TGCAGTGTTATACGGACAGGAGCTAACTATGGCTACACCTTC
cdr3_aa: CSVIRTGANYGYTF
v_call: TRBV20-1
cdr3_length: 14
d_call: TRBD1
j_call: TRBJ1-2
clone_size: many

cdr3_nt: TGTGCCAGCAGTTTAGACGGGAACACCGGGGAGCTGTTTTTT
cdr3_aa: CASSLDGNTGELFF
v_call: TRBV27
cdr3_length: 14
d_call: NA
j_call: TRBJ2-2
clone_size: medium-sized

cdr3_nt: TGCGCCAGCCGTGAACTAGCGGGCTCGTTATCCGAGCAGTACTTC
cdr3_aa: CASRELAGSLSEQYF
v_call: TRBV10-2
cdr3_length: 15
d_call: TRBD2
j_call: TRBJ2-7
clone_size: many

cdr3_nt: TGTGCCAGCAGCCAAGAAGACAGTTTACAAGAGACCCAGTACTTC
cdr3_aa: CASSQEDSLQETQYF
v_call: TRBV4-2
cdr3_length: 15
d_call: NA
j_call: TRBJ2-5
clone_size: few

cdr3_nt: TGTGCCAGCAGCCCCGGACAGGTAAATCAGCCCCAGCATTTT
cdr3_aa: CASSPGQVNQPQHF
v_call: TRBV9
cdr3_length: 14
d_call: TRBD1
j_call: TRBJ1-5
clone_size: many

cdr3_nt: TGTGCCAGCAGTTACGTAGGGACGGGCTACGAGCAGTACTTC
cdr3_aa: CASSYVGTGYEQYF
v_call: TRBV6-6
cdr3_length: 14
d_call: NA
j_call: TRBJ2-7
clone_size: many

cdr3_nt: TGTGCCATCAGTGATTCGGACAGGCGGTATGGCTACACCTTC
cdr3_aa: CAISDSDRRYGYTF
v_call: TRBV10-3
cdr3_length: 14
d_call: TRBD1
j_call: TRBJ1-2
clone_size: many

cdr3_nt: TGTGCCAGCAGTCCCTCAGGTGGCGGAGTCTCCTACAATGAGCAGTTCTTC
cdr3_aa: CASSPSGGGVSYNEQFF
v_call: TRBV28
cdr3_length: 17
d_call: NA
j_call: TRBJ2-1
clone_size: many

cdr3_nt: TGCGCCAGCAGCTTGGATGCGGGGGGAGCCTACAATGAGCAGTTCTTC
cdr3_aa: CASSLDAGGAYNEQFF
v_call: TRBV5-1
cdr3_length: 16
d_call: TRBD2
j_call: TRBJ2-1
clone_size: NA

cdr3_nt: TGTGCCAGCAGCGCGGACGGAGGCCGCAATGGCTACACCTTC
cdr3_aa: CASSADGGRNGYTF
v_call: TRBV2
cdr3_length: 14
d_call: NA
j_call: TRBJ1-2
clone_size: medium-sized

cdr3_nt: TGTGCCAGTAGGAGACAGGCGAACACTGAAGCTTTCTTT
cdr3_aa: CASRRQANTEAFF
v_call: TRBV19
cdr3_length: 13
d_call: NA
j_call: TRBJ1-1
clone_size: many

cdr3_nt: TGTGCCAGCAGCCCCCTCAGTAGCAATCAGCCCCAGCATTTT
cdr3_aa: CASSPLSSNQPQHF
v_call: TRBV11-2
cdr3_length: 14
d_call: NA
j_call: TRBJ1-5
clone_size: NA

cdr3_nt: TGCGCCAGCAGCCAAGTTGTCCTAGCGGCAGATACGCAGTATTTT
cdr3_aa: CASSQVVLAADTQYF
v_call: TRBV4-3
cdr3_length: 15
d_call: TRBD2
j_call: TRBJ2-3
clone_size: few

cdr3_nt: TGTGCCAGCAGCCCGCAAACACAGGGGGCTGGCTCTGGGGCCAACGTCCTGACTTTC
cdr3_aa: CASSPQTQGAGSGANVLTF
v_call: TRBV7-8
cdr3_length: 19
d_call: TRBD1
j_call: TRBJ2-6
clone_size: medium-sized

cdr3_nt: TGTGCCGCCTCCTACAGGGGCACTGAAGCTTTCTTT
cdr3_aa: CAASYRGTEAFF
v_call: TRBV30
cdr3_length: 12
d_call: TRBD1
j_call: TRBJ1-1
clone_size: few

cdr3_nt: TGCAGTGCTAGAGATCCGCACACAGATACGCAGTATTTT
cdr3_aa: CSARDPHTDTQYF
v_call: TRBV20-1
cdr3_length: 13
d_call: NA
j_call: TRBJ2-3
clone_size: NA

cdr3_nt: TGTGCCAGCAGCTTAATTTCAGCGAACACCGGGGAGCTGTTTTTT
cdr3_aa: CASSLISANTGELFF
v_call: TRBV11-2
cdr3_length: 15
d_call: NA
j_call: TRBJ2-2
clone_size: few

cdr3_nt: TGCGCCAGCAGTGAGTCGTTGAACACTGAAGCTTTCTTT
cdr3_aa: CASSESLNTEAFF
v_call: TRBV10-1
cdr3_length: 13
d_call: NA
j_call: TRBJ1-1
clone_size: few

cdr3_nt: TGTGCCAGCAGTTTGGGGGGTAACTCTGGAAACACCATATATTTT
cdr3_aa: CASSLGGNSGNTIYF
v_call: TRBV28
cdr3_length: 15
d_call: NA
j_call: TRBJ1-3
clone_size: many

cdr3_nt: TGTGCCAGCAGTTTAGGCTTCCGGATTCAAGATACGCAGTATTTT
cdr3_aa: CASSLGFRIQDTQYF
v_call: TRBV28
cdr3_length: 15
d_call: NA
j_call: TRBJ2-3
clone_size: NA

cdr3_nt: TGTGCCAGTCGGCTGGGGACAGTCGTGTCCGGGGAGCTGTTTTTT
cdr3_aa: CASRLGTVVSGELFF
v_call: TRBV19
cdr3_length: 15
d_call: TRBD1
j_call: TRBJ2-2
clone_size: NA

cdr3_nt: TGCGCCAGCAGCCCCACCGCCCAGGGGGCGACCGGGGAGCTGTTTTTT
cdr3_aa: CASSPTAQGATGELFF
v_call: TRBV5-1
cdr3_length: 16
d_call: TRBD1
j_call: TRBJ2-2
clone_size: many

cdr3_nt: TGTGCCAGCAGCTTCCCCAGTCCTCTAGCGGGGACAGAGACCCAGTACTTC
cdr3_aa: CASSFPSPLAGTETQYF
v_call: TRBV7-2
cdr3_length: 17
d_call: TRBD2
j_call: TRBJ2-5
clone_size: many

cdr3_nt: TGTGCCAGCAGTGAAGCGCTCGGGACCGAAAACCAGTACTTC
cdr3_aa: CASSEALGTENQYF
v_call: TRBV2
cdr3_length: 14
d_call: NA
j_call: TRBJ2-5
clone_size: few

cdr3_nt: TGTGCCAGTAGCGGCCAGGGACTAGCGGGTTTCAATGAGCAGTTCTTC
cdr3_aa: CASSGQGLAGFNEQFF
v_call: TRBV19
cdr3_length: 16
d_call: TRBD2
j_call: TRBJ2-1
clone_size: many